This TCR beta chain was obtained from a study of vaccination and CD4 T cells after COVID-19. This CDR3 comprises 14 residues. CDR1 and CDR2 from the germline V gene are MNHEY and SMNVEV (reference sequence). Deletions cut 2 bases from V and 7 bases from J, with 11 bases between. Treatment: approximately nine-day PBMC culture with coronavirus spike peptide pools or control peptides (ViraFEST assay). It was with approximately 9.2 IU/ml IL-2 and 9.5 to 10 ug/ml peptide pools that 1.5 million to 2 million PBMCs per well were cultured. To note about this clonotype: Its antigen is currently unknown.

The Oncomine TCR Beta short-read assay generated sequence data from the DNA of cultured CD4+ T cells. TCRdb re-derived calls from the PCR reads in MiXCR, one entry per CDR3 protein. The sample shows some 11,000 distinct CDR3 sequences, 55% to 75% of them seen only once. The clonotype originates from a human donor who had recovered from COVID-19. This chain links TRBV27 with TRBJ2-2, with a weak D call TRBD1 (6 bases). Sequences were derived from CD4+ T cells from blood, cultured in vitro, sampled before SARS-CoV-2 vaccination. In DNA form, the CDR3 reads TGTGCCAGCAGTTTAAGGACAGCCCACGGGGAGCTGTTTTTT. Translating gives CASSLRTAHGELFF.